What follows are 8 T cell receptor beta chains derived from one specimen sequenced in a study of blood T cell repertoires in COVID-19. Here immunoSEQ multiplex PCR was the method, and the copy in TCRdb shows in-frame clones only, minus some. The top ten clones hold 3.5% to 4.5% of a sample with fewer than 150,000 clones, about 90% of them seen once. Sequencing used peripheral blood. The receptors shown here come from a woman aged 55-69 years with acute or convalescent COVID-19.

The chain joins TRBV5-1 to TRBJ1-1; D is ambiguous. Germline lookup yields CDR1 SGHRS and CDR2 YFSETQ. With 0 bases removed from V and 4 bases from J, the gap between germline ends came to 10 bases. The CDR3 totals 14 residues. The CDR3 spells CASSLAWGGTEAFF. CDR3 in DNA: TGCGCCAGCAGCTTGGCCTGGGGAGGCACTGAAGCTTTCTTT.

This clone came up once. The chain joins TRBV5-1 to TRBJ2-3; the D gene is possibly TRBD2 (5 bases). V shed 4 bases and J shed 4 bases, with 7 bases lying between them. The CDR3 is 12 residues long. The germline gives CDR1 SGHRS, CDR2 YFSETQ. The CDR3 nucleotides are TGCGCCAGCAGCCTACTAGCAGATACGCAGTATTTT. As protein: CASSLLADTQYF.

This chain joins TRBV29-1 and TRBJ2-1; TRBD2 matches at 10 bases. The CDR3 loop spans 15 amino acids. Trimming took 6 bases from V and 7 from J; bases not matched to a gene: 12. Germline CDR1 reads SQVTM; CDR2 reads ANQGSEA. The CDR3 sequence is CSVSRGAGGRNEQFF. DNA for the CDR3: TGCAGCGTCAGCCGGGGAGCGGGAGGGAGGAATGAGCAGTTCTTC.

Here the CDR3 DNA reads TGTGCCTGGAGTGTAGGGAGCAATCCAAATCAGCCCCAGCATTTT. Amino acids: CAWSVGSNPNQPQHF. The chain employs TRBV30 and TRBJ1-5; D is unresolved. The germline CDR1 and CDR2 sequences are GTSNPN and SVGIG (reference sequence). V lost 0 bases, J lost 4 bases, and 13 bases lay in between. The CDR3 consists of 15 residues.

CDR3 residues: CASSGGTRNTEAFF. CDR3 DNA: TGCGCCAGCAGCGGAGGGACGAGGAACACTGAAGCTTTCTTT. The chain uses TRBV5-1 and TRBJ1-1, with a tentative D call TRBD1 (5 bases). CDR3 length: 14 residues. Trimming removed 4 bases at V and 1 base at J, with 11 bases between. The germline V gene has CDR1 SGHRS and CDR2 YFSETQ.

The genes are TRBV23-1 and TRBJ2-7; D possibly corresponds to TRBD1 (7 bases). TRBV23-1 has ORF status, its function being uncertain. The CDR3 has 14 amino acids. The ends were cut back, 7 bases at V and 2 bases at J, with 15 bases in the middle. Here the CDR3 DNA reads TGCGCCAGCATTCAGGGGGACTTTACCTACGAGCAGTACGTC. As protein: CASIQGDFTYEQYV.

This chain links TRBV5-6 with TRBJ2-1; a possible D gene is TRBD1 (6 bases). The CDR3 extends over 14 amino acids. CDR1 is SGHDT and CDR2 is YYEEEE in the germline V gene. V lost 4 bases and J 9 bases, leaving 17 bases between the germline ends. CDR3 in DNA: TGTGCCAGCAGCCTAAGGCCCCCCAGGGGTGAGCAGTTCTTC. Translation: CASSLRPPRGEQFF.

The chain combines TRBV29-1 with TRBJ1-4; a weak D match, TRBD1 (5 bases). V was cut by 7 bases and J by 8 bases, with 14 bases left in between. Germline loops: CDR1 SQVTM, CDR2 ANQGSEA. This CDR3 has 12 amino acids. The CDR3 DNA is TGCAGCGGTGGGCAGGGTTGGGAAAAACTGTTTTTT. Protein sequence: CSGGQGWEKLFF. The full variable domain, in which reference TRBV29-1 and TRBJ1-4 provide the parts outside the CDR3, is SAVISQKPSRDICQRGTSLTIQCQVDSQVTMMFWYRQQPGQSLTLIATANQGSEATYESGFVIDKFPISRPNLTFSTLTVSNMSPEDSSIYLCSGGQGWEKLFFGSGTQLSVL.